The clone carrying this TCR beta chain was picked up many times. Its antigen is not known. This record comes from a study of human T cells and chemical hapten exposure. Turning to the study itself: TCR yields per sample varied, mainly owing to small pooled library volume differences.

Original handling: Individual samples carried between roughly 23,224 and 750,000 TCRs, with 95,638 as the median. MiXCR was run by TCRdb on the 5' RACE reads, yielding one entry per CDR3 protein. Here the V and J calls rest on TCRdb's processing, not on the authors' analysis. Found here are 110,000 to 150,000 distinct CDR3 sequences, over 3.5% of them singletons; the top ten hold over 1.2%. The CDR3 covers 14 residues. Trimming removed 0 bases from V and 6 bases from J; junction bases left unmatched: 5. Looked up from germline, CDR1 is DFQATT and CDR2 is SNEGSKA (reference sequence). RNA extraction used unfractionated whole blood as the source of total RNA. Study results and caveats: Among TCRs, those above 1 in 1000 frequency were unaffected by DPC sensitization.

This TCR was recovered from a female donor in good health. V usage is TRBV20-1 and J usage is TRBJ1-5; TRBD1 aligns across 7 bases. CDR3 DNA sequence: TGCAGTGCTAGAGATTCACAGGGGCGTCAGCCCCAGCATTTT. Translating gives CSARDSQGRQPQHF.